The clone carrying this T cell receptor (beta chain) is deemed medium-sized. What it binds is not known. Each patient came to thyroid surgery without any prior treatment (of any kind). V was trimmed by 5 bases and J by 2 bases, leaving 4 bases between them. CDR3 length: 11 amino acids. Germline loops: CDR1 DFQATT, CDR2 SNEGSKA (reference sequence). The data derive from a study of metastatic and nonmetastatic thyroid tumors. Study at large: Repertoires from malignant and benign thyroid patients were compared across blood and tumor or nodule tissue. Findings and caveats of the study: Patients with malignant thyroid tumors reportedly had significantly higher TCR beta diversity than those with benign nodules, in blood and tumor.

TCRdb re-analyzed the PCR reads through MiXCR. The data show 12,000 or so clones, under 30% seen once. V usage is TRBV20-1 and J usage is TRBJ1-3; D unresolved. The material sequenced was adjacent normal tissue. This TCR came from a male donor with papillary thyroid cancer or a benign thyroid nodule (not recorded which). Some clones in this sample may be carry-over from other donors' samples. This chain's CDR3 is CSASTGNTIYF. CDR3 nucleotides: TGCAGTGCTTCAACTGGAAACACCATATATTTT.